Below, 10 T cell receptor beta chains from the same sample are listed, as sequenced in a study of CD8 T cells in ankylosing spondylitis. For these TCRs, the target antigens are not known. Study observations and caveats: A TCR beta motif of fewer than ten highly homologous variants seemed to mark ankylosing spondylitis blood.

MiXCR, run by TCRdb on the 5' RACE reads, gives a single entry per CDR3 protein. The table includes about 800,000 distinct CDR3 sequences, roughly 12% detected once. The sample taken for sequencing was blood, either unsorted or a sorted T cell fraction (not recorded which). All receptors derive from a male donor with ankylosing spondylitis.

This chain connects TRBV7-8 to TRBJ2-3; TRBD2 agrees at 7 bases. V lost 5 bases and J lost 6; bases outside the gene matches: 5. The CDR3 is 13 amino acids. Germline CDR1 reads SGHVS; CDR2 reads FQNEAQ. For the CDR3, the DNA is TGTGCCAGCAGCGGAAGGACTAGTGATACGCAGTATTTT. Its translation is CASSGRTSDTQYF.

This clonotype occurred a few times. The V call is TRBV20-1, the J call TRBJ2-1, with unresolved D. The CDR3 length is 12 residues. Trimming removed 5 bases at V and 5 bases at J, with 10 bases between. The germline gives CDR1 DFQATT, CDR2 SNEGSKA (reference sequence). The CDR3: CSAGLGNNEQFF. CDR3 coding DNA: TGCAGTGCTGGGCTCGGAAACAATGAGCAGTTCTTC.

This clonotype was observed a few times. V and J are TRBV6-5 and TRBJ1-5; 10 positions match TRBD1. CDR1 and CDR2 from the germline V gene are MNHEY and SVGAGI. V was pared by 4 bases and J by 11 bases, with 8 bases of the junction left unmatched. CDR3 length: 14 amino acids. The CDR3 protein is CASSFGQGVGSQHF. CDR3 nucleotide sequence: TGTGCCAGCAGTTTCGGACAGGGGGTTGGTTCCCAGCATTTT.

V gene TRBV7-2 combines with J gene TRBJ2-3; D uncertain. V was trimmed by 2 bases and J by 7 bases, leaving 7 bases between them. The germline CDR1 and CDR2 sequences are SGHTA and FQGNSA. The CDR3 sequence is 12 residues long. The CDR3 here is CASSLTRYTQYF. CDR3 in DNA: TGTGCCAGCAGCTTAACGAGGTATACGCAGTATTTT. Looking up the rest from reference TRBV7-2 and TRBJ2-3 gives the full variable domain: GAGVSQSPSNKVTEKGKDVELRCDPISGHTALYWYRQSLGQGLEFLIYFQGNSAPDKSGLPSDRFSAERTGGSVSTLTIQRTQQEDSAVYLCASSLTRYTQYFGPGTRLTVL.

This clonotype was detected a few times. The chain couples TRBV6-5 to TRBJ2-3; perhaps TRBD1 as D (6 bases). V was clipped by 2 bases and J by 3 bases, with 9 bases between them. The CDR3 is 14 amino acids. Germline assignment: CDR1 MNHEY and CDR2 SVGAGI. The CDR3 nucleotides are TGTGCCAGCAGTTACGGGACACTAACAGATACGCAGTATTTT. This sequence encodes CASSYGTLTDTQYF.

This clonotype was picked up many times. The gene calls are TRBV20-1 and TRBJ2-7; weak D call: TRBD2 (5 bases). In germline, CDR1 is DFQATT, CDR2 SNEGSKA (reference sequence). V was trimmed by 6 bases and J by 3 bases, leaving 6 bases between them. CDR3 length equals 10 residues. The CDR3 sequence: CSAAGYEQYF. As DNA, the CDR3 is TGCAGTGCCGCGGGCTACGAGCAGTACTTC.

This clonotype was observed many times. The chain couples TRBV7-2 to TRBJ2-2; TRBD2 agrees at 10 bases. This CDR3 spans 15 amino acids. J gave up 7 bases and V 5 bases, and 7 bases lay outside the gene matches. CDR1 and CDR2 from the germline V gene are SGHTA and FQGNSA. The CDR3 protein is CASSPTSGDYGELFF. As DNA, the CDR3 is TGTGCCAGCAGCCCTACTAGCGGGGATTACGGGGAGCTGTTTTTT.

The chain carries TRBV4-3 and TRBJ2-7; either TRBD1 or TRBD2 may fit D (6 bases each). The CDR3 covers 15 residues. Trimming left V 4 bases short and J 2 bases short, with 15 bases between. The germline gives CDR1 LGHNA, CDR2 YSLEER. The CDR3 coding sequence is TGCGCCAGCAGCCGGGCGGCAGGGGAGGCCTACGAGCAGTACTTC. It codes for CASSRAAGEAYEQYF.

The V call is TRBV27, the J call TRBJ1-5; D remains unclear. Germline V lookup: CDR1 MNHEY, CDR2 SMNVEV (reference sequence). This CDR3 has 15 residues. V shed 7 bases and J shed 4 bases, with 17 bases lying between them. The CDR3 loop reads CASTPDVGWNQPQHF. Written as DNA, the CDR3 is TGTGCCAGCACCCCAGACGTAGGCTGGAATCAGCCCCAGCATTTT.

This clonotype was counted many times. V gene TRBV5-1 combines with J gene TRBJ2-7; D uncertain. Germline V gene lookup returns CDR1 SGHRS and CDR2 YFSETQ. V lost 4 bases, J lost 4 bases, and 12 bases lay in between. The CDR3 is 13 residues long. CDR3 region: CASSPDTVYEQYF. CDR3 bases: TGCGCCAGCAGCCCCGACACGGTATACGAGCAGTACTTC. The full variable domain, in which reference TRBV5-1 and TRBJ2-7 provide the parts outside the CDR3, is KAGVTQTPRYLIKTRGQQVTLSCSPISGHRSVSWYQQTPGQGLQFLFEYFSETQRNKGNFPGRFSGRQFSNSRSEMNVSTLELGDSALYLCASSPDTVYEQYFGPGTRLTVT.